The source of this T cell receptor (beta chain) is a study of shared clonotypes between healthy human individuals. Subsets obtained from CD4+ cells comprised CD45RA+ naive and CD45RA-negative memory cells. Germline V lookup: CDR1 SNHLY, CDR2 FYNNEI. V shed 7 bases and J shed 2 bases, with 12 bases lying between them. This CDR3 comprises 13 residues. Here immunoSEQ multiplex PCR was the method, and the copy in TCRdb shows in-frame clones only, minus some. The sample lists some 1.5 million clones; roughly 96% were seen once. The clonotype originates from a young man in good health. Sample: naive CD4+ T cells sorted from blood. The subset here: CD45RA+ positively selected. The chain combines TRBV2 with TRBJ2-7, with a weak D call TRBD1 (5 bases). This CDR3 reads CASTQDYPYEQYF. DNA for the CDR3: TGTGCCAGCACACAGGATTACCCCTACGAGCAGTACTTC.